This TCR beta chain was identified in a study of cytomegalovirus exposure and HLA in healthy donors. Study details: Most donors, 81% of approximately 400 genotyped, fell in the Caucasian-associated ancestry cluster.

Amplification used 60 Vbeta primers and 13 Jbeta primers. Here immunoSEQ multiplex PCR was the method, and the copy in TCRdb shows in-frame clones only, minus some. The sample lists over 55,000 clones, around 87% occurring once. As for this clone: What it binds is unknown.

Nominal health characterized the donors when sampled, though unrecorded immune exposures were likely. Study-level findings and limits: Cytomegalovirus status was reportedly diagnosed by the classifier with high sensitivity and specificity. Most of the TCR beta V segments (in an earlier analysis) were productive either about 87% or about 30% of the time.

CDR1 and CDR2 (germline): MNHEY, SVGAGI. Trimming cost V 0 bases and J 0 bases, with 8 bases left between them. The CDR3 contains 16 residues. This chain uses TRBV6-5 with TRBJ1-4; D not certain. The origin of this receptor is a woman aged 30 to 39 in good health and CMV-seropositive. Material: PBMCs. The CDR3 coding sequence is TGTGCCAGCAGTTACTCGCGGGCAACAACTAATGAAAAACTGTTTTTT. As protein: CASSYSRATTNEKLFF.